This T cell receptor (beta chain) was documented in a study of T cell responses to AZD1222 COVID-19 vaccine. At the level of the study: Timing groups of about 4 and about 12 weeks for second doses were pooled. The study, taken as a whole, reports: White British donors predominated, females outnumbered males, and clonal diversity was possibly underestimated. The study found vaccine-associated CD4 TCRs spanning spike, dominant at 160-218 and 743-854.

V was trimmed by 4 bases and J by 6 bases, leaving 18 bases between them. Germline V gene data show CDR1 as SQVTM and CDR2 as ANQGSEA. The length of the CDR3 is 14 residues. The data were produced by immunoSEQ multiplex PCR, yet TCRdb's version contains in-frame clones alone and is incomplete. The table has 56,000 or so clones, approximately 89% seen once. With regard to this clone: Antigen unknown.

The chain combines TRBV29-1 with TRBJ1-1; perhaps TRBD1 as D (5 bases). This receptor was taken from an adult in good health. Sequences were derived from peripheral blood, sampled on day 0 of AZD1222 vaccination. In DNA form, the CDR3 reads TGCAGCGTTGGGAAACGGCCTGGGGCCCCTGAAGCTTTCTTT. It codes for CSVGKRPGAPEAFF.